This T cell receptor (beta chain) was found in a study of STAT5B mutations in CD4+ large granular lymphocyte leukemia. The CDR3 consists of 15 residues. V was trimmed by 1 base and J by 4 bases, leaving 13 bases between them. Germline CDR1 and CDR2: SGDLS and YYNGEE. Controls came from buffy coats of healthy blood donors. As for this clone: Its antigen is as yet unknown.

The protocol was immunoSEQ multiplex PCR, while the TCRdb copy is restricted to in-frame clones and leaves out a portion. There are about 38,000 clones in the sample; approximately 72% occur only once, and 0.55% lies in the top ten. Study-level findings and limits: The CD4+ versus CD8+ T-LGLL clonality difference may reflect limited sample size. TRBV06-family usage was enriched in top patient clones (8/27) versus controls (2/35).

The sample consisted of CD4+ T cells from blood buffy coats. V and J are TRBV9 and TRBJ2-3; no clear D gene. The sequence was collected from a human donor in good health. The CDR3 DNA sequence: TGTGCCAGCAGCGTAACAGAAAATCGTCCAGATACGCAGTATTTT. Encoded protein: CASSVTENRPDTQYF.